Listed below are T cell receptor beta chains from one sample, sequenced in a study of cytomegalovirus exposure and HLA in healthy donors. Repertoires were generated with immunoSEQ multiplex PCR, while TCRdb's copy carries only in-frame clones and drops some. The sample holds 150,000 to 200,000 clones; 75% to 90% are singletons and the top ten take 1.9%. The sample taken for sequencing was PBMCs. All receptors come from a human donor in good health. The CDR3 runs from the conserved cysteine through the conserved F or W. The D gene is left open where the match is weak. The size field is filled for only some rows; it gives once, few, many or a size class.

clone size	V gene	D gene	J gene	CDR3 DNA	CDR3 protein
.	TRBV5-4	.	TRBJ2-7	TGTGCCAGCAGCTTGTCCGGCTACGAGCAGTACTTC	CASSLSGYEQYF
.	TRBV6-1	.	TRBJ1-6	TGTGCCAGTTCGCAGGGTTACAATTCACCCCTCCACTTT	CASSQGYNSPLHF
.	TRBV28	.	TRBJ1-2	TGTGCCAGTATGGAGGACGGCTATGGCTACACCTTC	CASMEDGYGYTF
few	TRBV7-9	TRBD1	TRBJ2-4	TGTGCCAGCAGCTATGGACAGGGGTCAAAAAACATTCAGTACTTC	CASSYGQGSKNIQYF
once	TRBV2	TRBD2	TRBJ2-3	TGTGCCAGCAGTGAACTGGAGCGGGGGGGCACAGATACGCAGTATTTT	CASSELERGGTDTQYF
.	TRBV18	.	TRBJ1-5	TGTGCCAGCTCACCACGGGAGGGTCAACAGCCCCAGCATTTT	CASSPREGQQPQHF
.	TRBV19	TRBD1	TRBJ1-1	TGTGCCAGTAGTATCACAGGGGGCGCGATGAACACTGAAGCTTTCTTT	CASSITGGAMNTEAFF
.	TRBV2	.	TRBJ2-7	TGTGCCAGCAGCGTAGAAACCTACGAGCAGTACTTC	CASSVETYEQYF
few	TRBV4-1	.	TRBJ1-4	TGCGCCAGCAGCCAAGTAGCCAGTTTTAATGAAAAACTGTTTTTT	CASSQVASFNEKLFF
.	TRBV7-2	.	TRBJ2-7	TGTGCCAGCAGCTTAGAAAGCAGGGGCGAGCAGTACTTC	CASSLESRGEQYF
.	TRBV7-9	TRBD1	TRBJ2-7	TGTGCCAGCAGCTTATCAGGGGGCTACGAGCAGTACTTC	CASSLSGGYEQYF
few	TRBV6-5	.	TRBJ2-4	TGTGCCAGCAGTCCCGGGGAGGCTTCCATTCAGTACTTC	CASSPGEASIQYF
.	TRBV1	.	TRBJ2-5	TGCACCAGCAGCCAAGAGAACAGGGCAGGTGAGACCCAGTACTTC	CTSSQENRAGETQYF
.	TRBV19	.	TRBJ1-1	TGTGCCAGTAATTTTAAGGGGGGGGCTTTCTTT	CASNFKGGAFF
.	TRBV19	.	TRBJ1-2	TGTGCCAGTAGTTCACTTTCAGGCAGGCAAGCTAACTATGGCTACACCTTC	CASSSLSGRQANYGYTF
once	TRBV7-2	.	TRBJ2-3	TGTGCCAGCAGCTTAGGGCCCGACTTACAGGCGGATACGCAGTATTTT	CASSLGPDLQADTQYF
once	TRBV5-8	.	TRBJ1-2	TGTGCCAGCACCATAGAGGGCAGCTATGGCTACACCTTC	CASTIEGSYGYTF
.	TRBV14	.	TRBJ1-2	TGTGCCAGCAGCCCCTCATTCGGGGGAATTACATTTGGCTACACCTTC	CASSPSFGGITFGYTF
.	TRBV7-7	TRBD1	TRBJ2-5	TGTGCCAGCAGCTGGCGTTTACAGGGGGCGAACCAAGAGACCCAGTACTTC	CASSWRLQGANQETQYF
.	TRBV5-1	TRBD1	TRBJ2-3	TGCGCCAGCAGCTTGGGACAGGGGAACACAGATACGCAGTATTTT	CASSLGQGNTDTQYF
few	TRBV11-2	TRBD2	TRBJ2-7	TGTGCCAGCAGCTTAGAGTTAGCGGGGGGCTCCTACGAGCAGTACTTC	CASSLELAGGSYEQYF
.	TRBV5-4	TRBD1	TRBJ2-2	TGTGCCAGCAGCCCTAAGACAGGGAGGAACACCGGGGAGCTGTTTTTT	CASSPKTGRNTGELFF
.	TRBV19	.	TRBJ1-5	TGTGCCAGTAGTCAGGGCAATCAGCCCCAGCATTTT	CASSQGNQPQHF
.	TRBV4-3	.	TRBJ2-7	TGCGCCAGCAGCCGACAGATCTCCTACGAGCAGTACTTC	CASSRQISYEQYF
.	TRBV25-1	TRBD1	TRBJ1-6	TGTGCCAGCAGTGAAGAGGGACAGGGAATCTATAATTCACCCCTCCACTTT	CASSEEGQGIYNSPLHF
.	TRBV27	.	TRBJ2-3	TGTGCCAGCAGTCCACTTCAGGGGGCGGGGGGCACAGATACGCAGTATTTT	CASSPLQGAGGTDTQYF
once	TRBV19	.	TRBJ1-1	TGTGCCAGTAGTATGGCGGGAGAAACTGAAGCTTTCTTT	CASSMAGETEAFF
few	TRBV7-8	.	TRBJ1-1	TGTGCCAGCAGCTTAGTCGATAGCTGGTTAGCTTTCTTT	CASSLVDSWLAFF
.	TRBV29-1	.	TRBJ1-2	TGCAGCGTTGCCCAAAACTATGGCTACACCTTC	CSVAQNYGYTF
.	TRBV9	TRBD2	TRBJ2-1	TGTGCCAGCAGCGTAGGAGCGGGGAGCTCCTACAATGAGCAGTTCTTC	CASSVGAGSSYNEQFF
.	TRBV5-1	TRBD2	TRBJ2-3	TGCGCCAGCAGCTTGGTAGGCGGGGGGGCCGCAGATACGCAGTATTTT	CASSLVGGGAADTQYF
.	TRBV7-9	TRBD2	TRBJ2-3	TGTGCCAGCAGCTTGCTAGCGGACCTTAGTGCTACGCAGTATTTT	CASSLLADLSATQYF
.	TRBV9	.	TRBJ2-3	TGTGCCAGCAGCGTAGTCCCCTTAGATACGCAGTATTTT	CASSVVPLDTQYF
once	TRBV5-1	TRBD1	TRBJ1-1	TGCGCCAGCAGCTTGGATAGTGGGACAGGGTTCGTCGTGGCTTTCTTT	CASSLDSGTGFVVAFF
once	TRBV5-4	.	TRBJ2-1	TGTGCCAGCAGCTTACGGGGGAGCTCCTACAATGAGCAGTTCTTC	CASSLRGSSYNEQFF
.	TRBV10-3	TRBD1	TRBJ2-5	TGTGCCATCAGCCGACAGGGGGGCCAAGAGACCCAGTACTTC	CAISRQGGQETQYF
once	TRBV5-1	TRBD2	TRBJ2-5	TGCGCCAGCAGCCCGGGACTAGCGATGGAGACCCAGTACTTC	CASSPGLAMETQYF
.	TRBV4-1	TRBD2	TRBJ2-1	TGCGCCAGCAGCCAAGATAGGGCTAGCGGGGGGCCTGAGCAGTTCTTC	CASSQDRASGGPEQFF
once	TRBV9	TRBD1	TRBJ1-1	TGTGCCAGTGGGCCCGACAGGGACACTGAAGCTTTCTTT	CASGPDRDTEAFF
once	TRBV6-5	TRBD2	TRBJ2-5	TGTGCCAGCATGAGCGGGGGGGGTGAGACCCAGTACTTC	CASMSGGGETQYF
.	TRBV6-4	TRBD1	TRBJ2-1	TGTGCCAGCAGTGAACGGACAGGGGGCAATGAGCAGTTCTTC	CASSERTGGNEQFF
.	TRBV6-5	.	TRBJ1-1	TGTGCCAGCAGTTACTCCCTGGCAGGAGGGGAAGCTTTCTTT	CASSYSLAGGEAFF
few	TRBV6-1	TRBD1	TRBJ1-1	TGTGCCAGCAGTGGAGGGGACAGGAGGACTGAAGCTTTCTTT	CASSGGDRRTEAFF
.	TRBV9	.	TRBJ2-5	TGTGCCAGCAGCGTAGGGGGGGAAGAGACCCAGTACTTC	CASSVGGEETQYF
.	TRBV9	TRBD1	TRBJ1-4	TGTGCCAGCAGCGCCGGGACAGGGAATGAAAAACTGTTTTTT	CASSAGTGNEKLFF
.	TRBV5-1	.	TRBJ1-1	TGCGCCAGCAGCGCAGGGTTGAACACTGAAGCTTTCTTT	CASSAGLNTEAFF
.	TRBV5-1	.	TRBJ2-3	TGCGCCAGCAGCTTGGTTGCGAAAACTAGCACAGATACGCAGTATTTT	CASSLVAKTSTDTQYF